This T cell receptor (beta chain) was sequenced during a study of blood T cell repertoires in COVID-19. This clone was detected once. Profiling relied on immunoSEQ multiplex PCR, and the TCRdb table lists in-frame clones only, not all of them. In the table there are roughly 250,000 clones, about 85% of which are singletons. Sequenced sample: peripheral blood. This clonotype was obtained from a man between 60 and 75 years old who had recovered from COVID-19.

CDR3 in DNA: TGTGCCAGCAGTTACTCGCACGGGTTTGGGACAGATACGCAGTATTTT. It translates to CASSYSHGFGTDTQYF. The chain recombines TRBV6-5 with TRBJ2-3, with D uncertain. CDR1 and CDR2 from the germline V gene are MNHEY and SVGAGI. This CDR3 comprises 16 residues. V lost 0 bases to trimming and J lost 3 bases, with 13 bases between them.